This TCR beta chain was found in a study of graft-versus-host responses after intestinal transplantation. Study observations and caveats: Early HvG declines after transplant were associated with peak circulating GvH clone levels. GvH clonotypes were identified within recipient marrow, with a subset emerging first in ileum or blood.

Comments on this clone: The antigen is unknown.

Measured with immunoSEQ multiplex PCR; TCRdb has only the in-frame clones, and not every one. The sample shows approximately 76,000 clones, over 75% of them seen only once. The CDR3 extends over 17 amino acids. Per the germline V gene, CDR1 is SGHVS and CDR2 is FQNEAQ. Deletions cut 1 base from V and 5 bases from J, with 18 bases between. The material sequenced was unstimulated CD4+ T cells sorted from spleen or lymph node cells, taken before transplant. The chain recombines TRBV7-8 with TRBJ2-1, with D possibly being TRBD2 (7 bases). The TCR sequence derives from a human donor who was the organ donor for an intestinal transplant. The CDR3 nucleotides are TGTGCCAGCAGCTTAGTGGGGGGGGCTGATCCCAACAATGAGCAGTTCTTC. Encoded protein: CASSLVGGADPNNEQFF.